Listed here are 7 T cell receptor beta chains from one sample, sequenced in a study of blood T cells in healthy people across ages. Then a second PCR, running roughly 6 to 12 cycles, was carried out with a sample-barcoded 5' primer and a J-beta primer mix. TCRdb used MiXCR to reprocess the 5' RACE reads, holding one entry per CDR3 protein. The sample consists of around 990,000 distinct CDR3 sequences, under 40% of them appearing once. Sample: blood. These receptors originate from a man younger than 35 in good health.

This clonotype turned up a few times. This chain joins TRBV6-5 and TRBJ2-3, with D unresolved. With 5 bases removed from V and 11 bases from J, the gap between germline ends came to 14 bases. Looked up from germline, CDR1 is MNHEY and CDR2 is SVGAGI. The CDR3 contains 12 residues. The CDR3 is CASSQPPGGQYF. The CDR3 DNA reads TGTGCCAGCAGTCAACCCCCGGGCGGGCAGTATTTT.

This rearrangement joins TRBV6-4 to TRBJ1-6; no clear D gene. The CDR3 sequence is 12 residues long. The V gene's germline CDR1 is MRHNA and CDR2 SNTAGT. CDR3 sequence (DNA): TGTGTTGGGCGTGTTTATAATTCACCCCTCCACTTT. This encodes CVGRVYNSPLHF.

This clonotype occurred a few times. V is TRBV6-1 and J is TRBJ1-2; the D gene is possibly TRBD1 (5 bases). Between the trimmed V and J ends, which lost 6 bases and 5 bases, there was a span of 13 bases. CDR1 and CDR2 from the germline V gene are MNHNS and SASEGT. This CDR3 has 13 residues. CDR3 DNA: TGTGCCAGCAGAAGGACGGGACCTTATGGCTACACCTTC. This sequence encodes CASRRTGPYGYTF.

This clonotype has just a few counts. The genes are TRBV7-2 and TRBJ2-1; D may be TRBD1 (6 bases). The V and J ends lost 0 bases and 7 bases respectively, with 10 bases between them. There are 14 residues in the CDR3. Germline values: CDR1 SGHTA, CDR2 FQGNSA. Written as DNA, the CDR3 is TGTGCCAGCAGCTTAGCGGACAGCCTGAATGAGCAGTTCTTC. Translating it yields CASSLADSLNEQFF.

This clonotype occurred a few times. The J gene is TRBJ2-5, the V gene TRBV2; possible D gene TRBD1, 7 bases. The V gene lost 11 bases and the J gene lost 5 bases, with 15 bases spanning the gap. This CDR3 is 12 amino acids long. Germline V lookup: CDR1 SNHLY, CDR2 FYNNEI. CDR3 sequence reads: CADREVRETQYF. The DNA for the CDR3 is TGTGCCGACAGGGAGGTTCGGGAGACCCAGTACTTC.

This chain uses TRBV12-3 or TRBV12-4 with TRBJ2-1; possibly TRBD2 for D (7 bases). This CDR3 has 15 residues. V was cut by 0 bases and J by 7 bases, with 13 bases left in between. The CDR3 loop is CASSLAGGPKNEQFF. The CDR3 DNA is TGTGCCAGCAGTTTAGCGGGGGGGCCTAAGAATGAGCAGTTCTTC.

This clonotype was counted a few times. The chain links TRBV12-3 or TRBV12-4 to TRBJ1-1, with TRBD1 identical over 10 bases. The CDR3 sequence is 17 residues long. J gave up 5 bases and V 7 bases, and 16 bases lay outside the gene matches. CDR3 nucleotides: TGTGCCAGCACCTCCCGCGGACAGGGGGTTGTGGGGACTGAAGCTTTCTTT. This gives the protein CASTSRGQGVVGTEAFF.